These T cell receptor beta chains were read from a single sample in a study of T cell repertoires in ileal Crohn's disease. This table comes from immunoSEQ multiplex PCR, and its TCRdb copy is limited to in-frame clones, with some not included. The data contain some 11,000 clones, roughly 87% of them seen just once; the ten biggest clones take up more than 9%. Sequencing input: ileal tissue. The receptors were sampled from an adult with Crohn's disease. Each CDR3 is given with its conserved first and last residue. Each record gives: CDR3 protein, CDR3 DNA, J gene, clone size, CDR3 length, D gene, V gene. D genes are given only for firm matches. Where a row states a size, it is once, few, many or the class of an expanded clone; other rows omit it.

CDR3: CASSMRALAYRGGKETQYF
DNA: TGTGCCAGTAGTATGCGAGCCCTCGCCTACAGGGGTGGGAAAGAGACCCAGTACTTC
J: TRBJ2-5
size: NA
length: 19
D: TRBD1
V: TRBV19

CDR3: CASSLLLNTGELFF
DNA: TGTGCCAGCAGCTTATTACTAAACACCGGGGAGCTGTTTTTT
J: TRBJ2-2
size: once
length: 14
D: NA
V: TRBV7-3

CDR3: CASGTSGTVEQFF
DNA: TGTGCTAGTGGTACCTCCGGGACAGTTGAGCAGTTCTTC
J: TRBJ2-1
size: NA
length: 13
D: TRBD1
V: TRBV12-5

CDR3: CASSDPSAGVNEQFF
DNA: TGTGCCAGCAGCGACCCCTCTGCGGGAGTTAATGAGCAGTTCTTC
J: TRBJ2-1
size: NA
length: 15
D: TRBD2
V: TRBV9

CDR3: CASSEIGVRGDYGYTF
DNA: TGCGCCAGCAGTGAGATTGGGGTGAGAGGCGACTATGGCTACACCTTC
J: TRBJ1-2
size: NA
length: 16
D: NA
V: TRBV10-2

CDR3: CASSLMRGSGNTIYF
DNA: TGTGCCAGCAGCTTAATGCGGGGTTCTGGAAACACCATATATTTT
J: TRBJ1-3
size: once
length: 15
D: NA
V: TRBV7-9

CDR3: CASSYGPNNQPQHF
DNA: TGTGCCAGCAGTTACGGCCCTAATAATCAGCCCCAGCATTTT
J: TRBJ1-5
size: NA
length: 14
D: NA
V: TRBV6-6

CDR3: CSVERGGYTF
DNA: TGCAGCGTTGAGAGGGGAGGCTACACCTTC
J: TRBJ1-2
size: NA
length: 10
D: NA
V: TRBV29-1

CDR3: CASSFGTSGFAYEQYF
DNA: TGTGCCAGCAGCTTTGGGACTAGCGGGTTTGCCTACGAGCAGTACTTC
J: TRBJ2-7
size: NA
length: 16
D: TRBD2
V: TRBV11-2

CDR3: CASTPWGETQYF
DNA: TGTGCCAGCACCCCCTGGGGAGAGACCCAGTACTTC
J: TRBJ2-5
size: NA
length: 12
D: NA
V: TRBV2

CDR3: CASSPHRGWETEAFF
DNA: TGTGCCAGCTCACCACACAGGGGTTGGGAGACTGAAGCTTTCTTT
J: TRBJ1-1
size: NA
length: 15
D: TRBD1
V: TRBV18

CDR3: CASSLRAEAFGKGNEQFF
DNA: TGTGCCAGCAGCTTAAGAGCAGAGGCCTTCGGGAAAGGGAATGAGCAGTTCTTC
J: TRBJ2-1
size: NA
length: 18
D: NA
V: TRBV7-3

CDR3: CASSQGTRHQSGNTIYF
DNA: TGTGCCAGCAGCCAAGGCACGCGGCACCAGTCTGGAAACACCATATATTTT
J: TRBJ1-3
size: NA
length: 17
D: NA
V: TRBV4-2

CDR3: CASSSSGPDTEAFF
DNA: TGTGCCAGCAGTTCGTCAGGGCCGGACACTGAAGCTTTCTTT
J: TRBJ1-1
size: NA
length: 14
D: NA
V: TRBV6-6

CDR3: CASSHGTGATEAFF
DNA: TGCGCCAGCAGCCACGGGACAGGGGCCACTGAAGCTTTCTTT
J: TRBJ1-1
size: NA
length: 14
D: TRBD1
V: TRBV5-1

CDR3: CASSFQQETQYF
DNA: TGTGCCAGCAGTTTCCAACAAGAGACCCAGTACTTC
J: TRBJ2-5
size: NA
length: 12
D: NA
V: TRBV6-5

CDR3: CATKIGKNIQYF
DNA: TGTGCCACAAAAATAGGCAAAAACATTCAGTACTTC
J: TRBJ2-4
size: NA
length: 12
D: NA
V: TRBV2